Each of the 26 T cell receptor beta chains below was sequenced from the same sample in a study of CD8+ T cells in alopecia areata. Treatment of the sample: oral pan-JAK inhibitor, 5-10 mg twice daily. Sequencing relied on a cDNA template that was reverse transcribed from extracted RNA. The assay was immunoSEQ multiplex PCR, and TCRdb's table has in-frame clones only and misses some. This table has 150,000 to 200,000 clones, roughly 60% appearing once. Sample: CD4+ T cells sorted from blood, taken between weeks 49 and 50, from a patient treated with tofacitinib. Receptors originate from a human donor with alopecia areata.

The V call is TRBV7-3, the J call TRBJ2-1; 9 bases match TRBD1. This CDR3 is built from 13 residues. V shed 4 bases, J shed 7 bases, and the junction held 2 bases outside the gene matches. The germline V gene encodes CDR1 SGHTA and CDR2 FQGTGA. The CDR3 nucleotides read TGTGCCAGCAGCTCCGACAGGGGGAATGAGCAGTTCTTC. This translates into CASSSDRGNEQFF.

The rearrangement joins TRBV11-3 to TRBJ1-1; no firm D call. CDR1 and CDR2 (germline): SGHNT, YENEEA. CDR3 length: 12 residues. V lost 5 bases and J 8 bases, leaving 12 bases between the germline ends. The CDR3 region has the DNA TGTGCCAGCAGCCGCGGCGCTTCCGAAGCTTTCTTT. It yields the protein CASSRGASEAFF.

The chain links TRBV29-1 to TRBJ2-3, with D tentatively TRBD2 (5 bases). CDR1 and CDR2 (germline): SQVTM, ANQGSEA. The CDR3 has 13 residues. The germline V and J ends were trimmed by 6 bases and 2 bases, with 12 bases remaining between them. The CDR3 DNA reads TGCAGCGTCTCGGGCCTAGCCACAGATACGCAGTATTTT. Translating gives CSVSGLATDTQYF.

This clone was counted between two and nine times. Other DNA variants within this sample encode the same CDR3. J is TRBJ2-5 and V is TRBV4-3, with 8 positions matching TRBD1. CDR3 length: 15 residues. Looked up from germline, CDR1 is LGHNA and CDR2 is YSLEER. J gave up 2 bases and V 1 base, and 3 bases lay outside the gene matches. DNA for the CDR3: TGCGCCAGCAGCCAAGGGACAGGGCCGCAAGAGACCCAGTACTTC. It specifies CASSQGTGPQETQYF.

The rearrangement joins TRBV10-3 to TRBJ1-2; D is possibly TRBD1 (5 bases). This CDR3 has 14 amino acids. The germline V gene has CDR1 ENHRY and CDR2 SYGVKD. The V gene lost 9 bases and the J gene lost 6 bases, with 20 bases spanning the gap. CDR3 amino acids: CAMSRLGDEDGYTF. In DNA, the CDR3 is TGTGCCATGTCCCGTTTGGGGGACGAGGATGGCTACACCTTC.

This clone was seen only a few times. The sample contains more than one DNA sequence encoding this CDR3. This sequence joins TRBV20-1 and TRBJ1-1; D is undetermined. Deletions cut 1 base from V and 0 bases from J, with 0 bases between. The CDR3 length is 11 residues. Germline CDR1 DFQATT, CDR2 SNEGSKA (reference sequence). CDR3 protein: CSARVNTEAFF. CDR3 DNA sequence: TGCAGTGCTAGAGTGAACACTGAAGCTTTCTTT.

The rearrangement links TRBV5-5 to TRBJ2-1; maybe TRBD2 (6 bases). The length of the CDR3 is 15 residues. V was cut by 0 bases and J by 1 base, with 8 bases left in between. Germline V gene sequence: CDR1 SGHKS, CDR2 YYEKEE (reference sequence). As DNA, the CDR3 is TGTGCCAGCAGCTTGGCAGGGAGGTCCTACAATGAGCAGTTCTTC. Protein product: CASSLAGRSYNEQFF.

The rearrangement uses TRBV29-1 and TRBJ1-1; D perhaps matches TRBD1 (6 bases). Germline CDR1 is SQVTM and CDR2 is ANQGSEA. The germline V and J ends were trimmed by 5 bases and 3 bases, with 13 bases remaining between them. This CDR3 has 13 amino acids. The CDR3: CSVKGELDTEAFF. DNA for the CDR3: TGCAGCGTTAAGGGGGAATTAGACACTGAAGCTTTCTTT.

Many counts were recorded for this clone. The gene calls are TRBV6-1 and TRBJ1-1; 7 bases are a match to TRBD1. Per the germline V gene, CDR1 is MNHNS and CDR2 is SASEGT. The CDR3 totals 13 residues. The V gene end was trimmed by 8 bases and the J gene end by 4 bases; junction bases not matched to a gene: 7. This chain's CDR3 is CASRDRAFTEAFF. The CDR3 DNA follows: TGTGCCAGCCGAGACAGGGCGTTCACTGAAGCTTTCTTT.

This chain connects TRBV5-1 to TRBJ1-4, with D possibly TRBD1 on 5 matching bases. Germline loops: CDR1 SGHRS, CDR2 YFSETQ. The CDR3 is made up of 16 amino acids. Trimming removed 0 bases at V and 7 bases at J, with 16 bases between. The CDR3 bases are TGCGCCAGCAGCTTGGAGGTTCCGCAGGGTGTTGAAAAACTGTTTTTT. Translating gives CASSLEVPQGVEKLFF.

This chain connects TRBV10-2 to TRBJ1-2, with a possible D match to TRBD1 (5 bases). The V end lost 2 bases, the J end lost 6 bases, and 13 bases lay between the germline ends. This CDR3 spans 14 amino acids. Per the germline V gene, CDR1 is WSHSY and CDR2 is SAAADI. In DNA form, the CDR3 reads TGCGCCAGCAGTGAGGGACACGAGGCAAATGGCTACACCTTC. Its translation is CASSEGHEANGYTF.

This chain connects TRBV29-1 to TRBJ1-2, with D hard to call. Trimming took off 0 bases at V and 2 bases at J, with 4 bases between the two ends. CDR1 SQVTM and CDR2 ANQGSEA come from the germline V gene. The CDR3 is made up of 12 amino acids. The CDR3 sequence: CSVEDRNYGYTF. The DNA of the CDR3 is TGCAGCGTTGAAGACAGGAACTATGGCTACACCTTC.

This clone showed up just a few times. This chain uses TRBV27 with TRBJ2-6; no clear D. Germline lookup yields CDR1 MNHEY and CDR2 SMNVEV (reference sequence). The CDR3 runs 18 residues. The ends were cut back, 6 bases at V and 4 bases at J, with 22 bases in the middle. Here the CDR3 DNA reads TGTGCCAGCAGCATAATGCCCCCTTCCGGGTCAGGGGCCAACGTCCTGACTTTC. It encodes CASSIMPPSGSGANVLTF.

The chain uses TRBV7-2 and TRBJ1-2, with D maybe TRBD1 (6 bases). The CDR3 has 14 residues. Trimming stripped 1 base from V and 6 bases from J, with 12 bases between. Per germline, CDR1 SGHTA and CDR2 FQGNSA. CDR3 residues: CASSLVGAGDGYTF. In DNA form, the CDR3 reads TGTGCCAGCAGCTTAGTCGGGGCAGGGGATGGCTACACCTTC.

This clone was counted a single time. This rearrangement joins TRBV27 to TRBJ1-4, with D unresolved. In germline, CDR1 is MNHEY, CDR2 SMNVEV (reference sequence). Trimming pared 6 bases from V and 4 bases from J, leaving 15 bases between. The CDR3 sequence is 15 residues long. CDR3 loop: CASSIVSGVNEKLFF. CDR3 bases: TGTGCCAGCAGCATAGTGTCAGGAGTTAATGAAAAACTGTTTTTT.

Only one count was recorded for this clone. This sequence joins TRBV5-1 and TRBJ2-7; D is ambiguous. Germline CDR1 SGHRS, CDR2 YFSETQ. Trimming shortened V by 0 bases and J by 3 bases, and 7 bases separated the two germline ends. This CDR3 region has 13 residues. The CDR3 coding sequence is TGCGCCAGCAGCTTGGGCCAGTACTACGAGCAGTACTTC. Translated: CASSLGQYYEQYF.

This clone has just one count. This chain uses TRBV4-3 with TRBJ1-1; 7 bases are shared with TRBD1. The V gene end was trimmed by 0 bases and the J gene end by 0 bases; junction bases not matched to a gene: 7. Germline V gives CDR1 LGHNA, CDR2 YSLEER. CDR3 length: 17 residues. CDR3 nucleotide sequence: TGCGCCAGCAGCCAAGATTATGGGACAGCTGTGAACACTGAAGCTTTCTTT. It specifies CASSQDYGTAVNTEAFF.

The rearrangement joins TRBV28 to TRBJ1-5, with 9 bases matching TRBD1. CDR3 length: 14 residues. After removal of 6 bases from V and 6 bases from J, the junction contained 6 bases not matched to a gene. Germline V lookup: CDR1 MDHEN, CDR2 SYDVKM. The CDR3 sequence: CASSLPQGAQPQHF. For the CDR3, the DNA is TGTGCCAGCAGCCTCCCACAGGGGGCTCAGCCCCAGCATTTT.

In this sample, this clone turned up once. The chain joins TRBV29-1 to TRBJ1-1; D unresolved. CDR1 is SQVTM, CDR2 ANQGSEA, per germline. CDR3 size: 11 residues. Trimming took off 4 bases at V and 4 bases at J, with 7 bases between the two ends. The DNA of the CDR3 is TGCAGCGTTGCCTCAATCACTGAAGCTTTCTTT. Amino acid sequence: CSVASITEAFF.

A remark on this clone: The sample carries other DNA sequences with the same CDR3. The genes are TRBV29-1 and TRBJ1-5; D unresolved. The CDR3 runs to 13 residues. Trimming pared 5 bases from V and 0 bases from J, leaving 8 bases between. The germline V gene has CDR1 SQVTM and CDR2 ANQGSEA. CDR3 coding DNA: TGCAGCGTTTCGGAAAATAGCAATCAGCCCCAGCATTTT. This codes for CSVSENSNQPQHF.

This chain joins TRBV29-1 and TRBJ1-1; TRBD1 matches at 8 bases. CDR1 is SQVTM, CDR2 ANQGSEA, per germline. The CDR3 has 14 residues. After removal of 7 bases from V and 6 bases from J, the junction contained 13 bases not matched to a gene. The DNA for the CDR3 is TGCAGCGGAGATAGGACAGGGTCTCTTGCTGAAGCTTTCTTT. Encoded protein: CSGDRTGSLAEAFF.

The chain carries TRBV30 and TRBJ1-1, with 7 bases matching TRBD1. The germline V gene has CDR1 GTSNPN and CDR2 SVGIG (reference sequence). V was clipped by 3 bases and J by 6 bases; unmatched bases: 4. The CDR3 runs to 12 residues. The CDR3 nucleotides are TGTGCCTGGAGAGGACAGGCTCCTGAAGCTTTCTTT. As protein: CAWRGQAPEAFF.

This clone appeared a few times. This chain links TRBV30 with TRBJ1-1; unclear D gene. Trimming removed 5 bases from V and 7 bases from J, with 11 bases in between. This CDR3 spans 11 amino acids. The germline V gene encodes CDR1 GTSNPN and CDR2 SVGIG (reference sequence). CDR3 residues: CAWWFHSEAFF. The CDR3 DNA reads as TGTGCCTGGTGGTTTCATAGTGAAGCTTTCTTT.

The table lists this clone with a few counts. The rearrangement uses TRBV5-1 and TRBJ2-3; 10 nucleotides match TRBD2. Germline V CDR1 and CDR2: SGHRS, YFSETQ. The V segment lost 7 bases and the J segment 4 bases; nucleotides outside the gene matches: 6. This CDR3 region has 14 residues. The chain's CDR3 is CASGSGGASDTQYF. The CDR3 region has the DNA TGCGCCAGCGGAAGCGGGGGGGCCTCAGATACGCAGTATTTT.

This clone was observed a handful of times. This chain joins TRBV19 and TRBJ2-2, with D possibly TRBD1 on 5 matching bases. The CDR3 spans 15 residues. The germline CDR1 and CDR2 sequences are LNHDA and SQIVND (reference sequence). Trimming removed 5 bases at V and 4 bases at J, with 14 bases between. The CDR3 is CASSEQASGTGELFF. CDR3 DNA sequence: TGTGCCAGTAGTGAACAGGCTTCTGGCACCGGGGAGCTGTTTTTT.

As for this clone: Germline is not matched at one junction end, which may reflect a read error. The chain is built from TRBV2 and TRBJ1-6; tentative D call: TRBD1 (6 bases). This CDR3 contains 13 residues. Germline V gene sequence: CDR1 SNHLY, CDR2 FYNNEI. CDR3 DNA: TGTGCCAGCAGCGAAGGGGGGAATTCACCCCTCCACTTT. It yields the protein CASSEGGNSPLHF.